Below, 29 T cell receptor beta chains from the same sample are listed, as sequenced in a study of multiple sclerosis patients with progressive multifocal leukoencephalopathy. The repertoire was sequenced with immunoSEQ multiplex PCR; TCRdb's copy has only in-frame clones and lacks some. The profile covers some 31,000 clones, with 75% to 90% appearing a single time and about 1.5% taken by the ten largest. As to time point: before natalizumab initiation. Sequencing input: PBMCs. The receptors come from a human donor with multiple sclerosis.

Note on this clone: The junction departs from the called germline gene at one end, perhaps through a read error. The rearrangement uses TRBV27 and TRBJ1-1, with D perhaps TRBD1 (5 bases). This CDR3 comprises 15 residues. Looked up from germline, CDR1 is MNHEY and CDR2 is SMNVEV (reference sequence). The DNA of the CDR3 is TGTGCCAGCAGGCGACCCTCAGGGCTGAACATTGAAGCTTTCTTT. Residues: CASRRPSGLNIEAFF.

The chain links TRBV18 to TRBJ1-5; D is possibly TRBD1 (6 bases). Germline lookup yields CDR1 KGHSH and CDR2 LQKENI. The V gene lost 6 bases and the J gene lost 3 bases, with 12 bases spanning the gap. The CDR3 has 14 residues. The CDR3 region is CASSPTGNNQPQHF. CDR3 nucleotides: TGTGCCAGCTCGCCGACAGGAAACAATCAGCCCCAGCATTTT.

V and J are TRBV7-9 and TRBJ1-1, with D unresolved. The germline V gene encodes CDR1 SEHNR and CDR2 FQNEAQ (reference sequence). The germline V and J ends were trimmed by 2 bases and 1 base, with 8 bases remaining between them. The CDR3 has 14 amino acids. The CDR3 DNA is TGTGCCAGCAGCTTAATGGGAGCGAACACTGAAGCTTTCTTT. It encodes CASSLMGANTEAFF.

This chain connects TRBV19 to TRBJ1-4, with 8 nucleotides matching TRBD1. The germline V gene encodes CDR1 LNHDA and CDR2 SQIVND (reference sequence). The CDR3 extends over 15 amino acids. The V gene end was trimmed by 7 bases and the J gene end by 7 bases; junction bases not matched to a gene: 11. CDR3 nucleotides: TGTGCCAGTACCCTTCGACAGGGGTGGAGTGAAAAACTGTTTTTT. It encodes CASTLRQGWSEKLFF.

Concerning this clone itself: Other DNA sequences within the sample encode an identical CDR3. CDR3: CASSEAGGSNQPQHF. As DNA, the CDR3 is TGTGCCAGCAGTGAAGCGGGGGGAAGCAATCAGCCCCAGCATTTT. V and J are TRBV6-1 and TRBJ1-5, with D tentatively TRBD1 (5 bases). This CDR3 has 15 amino acids. Germline values: CDR1 MNHNS, CDR2 SASEGT. V gave up 0 bases and J gave up 1 base, with 7 bases separating them.

This chain connects TRBV28 to TRBJ2-1; 9 bases are shared with TRBD2. The V gene's germline CDR1 is MDHEN and CDR2 SYDVKM. This CDR3 comprises 17 residues. V shed 1 base, J shed 8 bases, and the junction held 12 bases outside the gene matches. CDR3 region: CASSLSRLAEYFDEQFF. The CDR3 DNA sequence: TGTGCCAGCAGTTTATCTCGACTAGCGGAGTATTTCGATGAGCAGTTCTTC.

Worth noting for this clone: Other DNA sequences in this sample translate to the same CDR3. This chain links TRBV4-1 with TRBJ2-7; D possibly corresponds to TRBD1 (6 bases). CDR1 is MGHRA, CDR2 YSYEKL, per germline. Trimming stripped 0 bases from V and 6 bases from J, with 9 bases between. The CDR3 sequence is 13 residues long. For the CDR3, the DNA is TGCGCCAGCAGCCAAGAGAGAGGGGGCGAGCAGTACTTC. This codes for CASSQERGGEQYF.

The chain links TRBV5-4 to TRBJ2-3, with 7 bases identical to TRBD2. Germline CDR1 and CDR2: SGHNT and YYREEE (reference sequence). The CDR3 sequence is 14 residues long. J gave up 2 bases and V 2 bases, and 2 bases lay outside the gene matches. DNA of the CDR3: TGTGCCAGCAGCTTTGCGGGAGTCACAGATACGCAGTATTTT. Amino acids: CASSFAGVTDTQYF.

This rearrangement joins TRBV10-3 to TRBJ1-6, with D possibly matching TRBD1 (5 bases). This CDR3 region has 12 residues. Trimming removed 8 bases at V and 7 bases at J, with 9 bases between. In germline, CDR1 is ENHRY, CDR2 SYGVKD. CDR3 residues: CAIGASNSPLHF. DNA for the CDR3: TGTGCCATCGGGGCGTCCAATTCACCCCTCCACTTT.

The chain recombines TRBV28 with TRBJ2-1, with D perhaps matching TRBD1 or TRBD2 (5 bases each). This CDR3 has 11 residues. V shed 3 bases and J shed 15 bases, with 12 bases lying between them. Germline V gene lookup returns CDR1 MDHEN and CDR2 SYDVKM. The DNA of the CDR3 is TGTGCCAGCAGTTTCCCGGGACGTCCGTTCTTC. This translates into CASSFPGRPFF.

The rearrangement joins TRBV7-2 to TRBJ2-7; D unclear. The CDR3 covers 12 residues. Trimming stripped 5 bases from V and 6 bases from J, with 11 bases between. CDR1 and CDR2 from the germline V gene are SGHTA and FQGNSA. DNA of the CDR3: TGTGCCAGCAGCCCATCGGCGGTCGAGCAGTACTTC. As protein: CASSPSAVEQYF.

The chain carries TRBV6-1 and TRBJ1-1; TRBD1 might be the D (5 bases). Trimming cost V 7 bases and J 5 bases, with 8 bases left between them. This CDR3 contains 11 residues. CDR1 and CDR2 (germline): MNHNS, SASEGT. DNA for the CDR3: TGTGCCAGCAATCAGGGAACTGAAGCTTTCTTT. Translated, it gives CASNQGTEAFF.

The chain recombines TRBV5-6 with TRBJ1-2; D remains unclear. V lost 2 bases, J lost 9 bases, and 8 bases lay in between. This CDR3 spans 11 amino acids. CDR1 is SGHDT, CDR2 YYEEEE, per germline. The DNA of the CDR3 is TGTGCCAGCAGCTTTGATGGGAGCTACACCTTC. This encodes CASSFDGSYTF. Together with reference TRBV5-6 and TRBJ1-2, the CDR3 gives the full variable domain: DAGVTQSPTHLIKTRGQQVTLRCSPKSGHDTVSWYQQALGQGPQFIFQYYEEEERQRGNFPDRFSGHQFPNYSSELNVNALLLGDSALYLCASSFDGSYTFGSGTRLTVV.

CDR3 in DNA: TGTGCCACCCAAGGAAGGGGACAGCCCGGCTCTGGGGCCAACGTCCTGACTTTC. This translates into CATQGRGQPGSGANVLTF. The chain uses TRBV27 and TRBJ2-6; 7 positions match TRBD1. The CDR3 sequence is 18 residues long. V dropped 10 bases and J dropped 0; count of bases not matched to a gene: 15. The germline V gene has CDR1 MNHEY and CDR2 SMNVEV (reference sequence).

The chain is built from TRBV7-8 and TRBJ2-1; D possibly matches TRBD1 or TRBD2 (5 bases each). Per the germline V gene, CDR1 is SGHVS and CDR2 is FQNEAQ. Trimming took 4 bases from V and 10 from J, leaving 14 bases between them. CDR3 length: 13 amino acids. For the CDR3, the DNA is TGTGCCAGCAGCTCGGGACCACCAATCGAGCAGTTCTTC. This sequence encodes CASSSGPPIEQFF.

The V call is TRBV5-5, the J call TRBJ1-5; no firm D call. V was cut by 6 bases and J by 5 bases, with 12 bases left in between. Germline assignment: CDR1 SGHKS and CDR2 YYEKEE (reference sequence). This CDR3 is built from 13 residues. CDR3 sequence reads: CASMRTPDQPQHF. The CDR3 DNA reads TGTGCCAGCATGCGAACGCCGGATCAGCCCCAGCATTTT. The variable domain in full, completed from reference TRBV5-5 and TRBJ1-5, reads DAGVTQSPTHLIKTRGQQVTLRCSPISGHKSVSWYQQVLGQGPQFIFQYYEKEERGRGNFPDRFSARQFPNYSSELNVNALLLGDSALYLCASMRTPDQPQHFGDGTRLSIL.

The chain is built from TRBV18 and TRBJ2-2; possibly TRBD1 for D (5 bases). Germline assignment: CDR1 KGHSH and CDR2 LQKENI. Trimming stripped 6 bases from V and 1 base from J, with 9 bases between. The CDR3 has 14 residues. CDR3 protein: CASSPTGNTGELFF. The CDR3 DNA sequence: TGTGCCAGCTCGCCTACAGGGAACACCGGGGAGCTGTTTTTT.

V is TRBV27 and J is TRBJ2-7; 8 bases line up with TRBD2. Trimming cost V 4 bases and J 3 bases; bases outside gene matches: 14. CDR1 is MNHEY, CDR2 SMNVEV, per germline (reference sequence). CDR3 length equals 17 residues. Here the CDR3 reads CASSSPLRGGPLYEQYF. The CDR3 DNA is TGTGCCAGCAGTTCGCCCCTCCGGGGGGGGCCCCTCTACGAGCAGTACTTC.

The rearrangement links TRBV5-4 to TRBJ1-1, with 9 bases fitting TRBD1. This CDR3 is 13 amino acids long. J gave up 7 bases and V 5 bases, and 6 bases lay outside the gene matches. Germline V gives CDR1 SGHNT, CDR2 YYREEE (reference sequence). The CDR3 bases are TGTGCCAGCAGACAAACAGGGGGCGATGAAGCTTTCTTT. The encoded protein is CASRQTGGDEAFF. The whole variable domain, remainder taken from reference TRBV5-4 and TRBJ1-1, is ETGVTQSPTHLIKTRGQQVTLRCSSQSGHNTVSWYQQALGQGPQFIFQYYREEENGRGNFPPRFSGLQFPNYSSELNVNALELDDSALYLCASRQTGGDEAFFGQGTRLTVV.

A single count supports this clone. The chain uses TRBV15 and TRBJ1-2, with a weak D call TRBD1 (6 bases). Trimming pared 3 bases from V and 8 bases from J, leaving 16 bases between. This CDR3 spans 14 amino acids. From germline, CDR1 is LNHNV and CDR2 YYDKDF (reference sequence). CDR3 nucleotides: TGTGCCACCAGCAGCGGTCAGGGGAGGACGGGCTACACCTTC. Translating gives CATSSGQGRTGYTF.

This rearrangement joins TRBV27 to TRBJ2-1; D possibly matches TRBD1 or TRBD2 (5 bases each). The germline V and J ends were trimmed by 6 bases and 5 bases, with 17 bases remaining between them. Per the germline V gene, CDR1 is MNHEY and CDR2 is SMNVEV (reference sequence). This CDR3 is built from 15 residues. In DNA, the CDR3 is TGTGCCAGCAGCCCCTCCTGGGGGACCAACAATGAGCAGTTCTTC. Translation gives CASSPSWGTNNEQFF.

This chain joins TRBV13 and TRBJ2-3, with a possible D match to TRBD1 (5 bases). CDR1 PRHDT and CDR2 FYEKMQ come from the germline V gene (reference sequence). The CDR3 loop spans 15 amino acids. Trimming took off 5 bases at V and 3 bases at J, with 15 bases between the two ends. The CDR3 loop is CASSPGRDRTDTQYF. The CDR3 nucleotides are TGTGCCAGCAGCCCCGGCAGGGATAGGACAGATACGCAGTATTTT.

This chain connects TRBV7-9 to TRBJ2-1; TRBD2 matches 9 bases. V lost 5 bases, J lost 2 bases, and 4 bases stayed unmatched. Per germline, CDR1 SEHNR and CDR2 FQNEAQ (reference sequence). The CDR3 runs to 15 residues. The CDR3 DNA is TGTGCCAGCAGCCTTAGCGGGAGCGCCTACAATGAGCAGTTCTTC. It yields the protein CASSLSGSAYNEQFF.

The chain combines TRBV28 with TRBJ1-3, with D hard to call. Trimming shortened V by 6 bases and J by 4 bases, and 19 bases separated the two germline ends. Per germline, CDR1 MDHEN and CDR2 SYDVKM. The CDR3 length is 16 residues. The CDR3 loop reads CASSLGRSPRGNTIYF. For the CDR3, the DNA is TGTGCCAGCAGCTTAGGACGGAGTCCTAGAGGAAACACCATATATTTT.

The J gene is TRBJ2-3, the V gene TRBV7-9, with 11 bases that match TRBD2. From germline, CDR1 is SEHNR and CDR2 FQNEAQ (reference sequence). Germline trimming cut 1 base from V and 5 bases from J; bases unmatched to any gene: 8. The length of the CDR3 is 17 residues. The CDR3 nucleotides are TGTGCCAGCAGCTTAGGGGTAGCGGGAGGGGAAGGAGATACGCAGTATTTT. This encodes CASSLGVAGGEGDTQYF.

The chain employs TRBV4-1 and TRBJ1-2; D is undetermined. Germline V CDR1 and CDR2: MGHRA, YSYEKL. Trimming took off 1 base at V and 4 bases at J, with 10 bases between the two ends. The CDR3 has 14 residues. The CDR3 DNA reads TGCGCCAGCAGCCAAGGGGGAAAATCCTATGGCTACACCTTC. Translated, it gives CASSQGGKSYGYTF.

This clone was recorded once. The chain combines TRBV4-1 with TRBJ1-2, with unresolved D. Germline-derived CDR1 and CDR2 are MGHRA and YSYEKL. V was clipped by 4 bases and J by 0 bases, with 9 bases between them. The CDR3 totals 14 residues. The CDR3 protein is CASSPVGPNYGYTF. CDR3 nucleotide sequence: TGCGCCAGCAGCCCCGTAGGTCCTAACTATGGCTACACCTTC.

The chain joins TRBV29-1 to TRBJ1-1; TRBD1 matches at 8 bases. CDR3 length: 11 amino acids. After removal of 6 bases from V and 6 bases from J, the junction contained 3 bases not matched to a gene. Germline V CDR1 and CDR2: SQVTM, ANQGSEA. The CDR3 DNA reads TGCAGCGTCGCGGGACAGGCTGAAGCTTTCTTT. Amino acids: CSVAGQAEAFF.

The chain combines TRBV5-4 with TRBJ2-1; no clear D gene. CDR1 and CDR2 from the germline V gene are SGHNT and YYREEE (reference sequence). This CDR3 spans 15 amino acids. V dropped 1 base and J dropped 12 bases, with 20 bases sitting between them. CDR3 amino acids: CASSLPTEDVKWQFF. The CDR3, as DNA: TGTGCCAGCAGCTTGCCCACTGAAGATGTCAAGTGGCAGTTCTTC.